The 2 T cell receptor beta chains in this list originate from one sample, sequenced in a study of cytomegalovirus exposure and HLA in healthy donors. The PCR made use of 60 Vbeta and 13 Jbeta primers. Profiling relied on immunoSEQ multiplex PCR, and the TCRdb table lists in-frame clones only, not all of them. Here the sample spans 200,000 or so clones, roughly four fifths being singletons. Sequenced: PBMCs. These receptors all stem from a boy aged 2 to 10 in good health and CMV-seronegative.

The chain is built from TRBV9 and TRBJ2-7; 9 nucleotides line up with TRBD1. J gave up 3 bases and V 5 bases, and 6 bases lay outside the gene matches. CDR1 is SGDLS and CDR2 is YYNGEE in the germline V gene. The CDR3 has 14 amino acids. Written as DNA, the CDR3 is TGTGCCAGCAGTTACGGGGACAGGGACTACGAGCAGTACTTC. It translates to CASSYGDRDYEQYF.

The table lists this clone with a count of one. The V gene is TRBV6-6, the J gene TRBJ2-1, with a tentative D call TRBD2 (5 bases). Trimming left V 8 bases short and J 0 bases short, with 11 bases between. The CDR3 is 14 amino acids. Germline assignment: CDR1 MNHNY and CDR2 SVGAGI (reference sequence). The CDR3 region has the DNA TGTGCCAGCGGACGGGATAGCTCCTACAATGAGCAGTTCTTC. Translated, it gives CASGRDSSYNEQFF.